A selection of T cell receptor beta chains follows, all from one sample in a study of Siglec-9 on CD8 T cells in melanoma. The assay was immunoSEQ multiplex PCR, and TCRdb's table has in-frame clones only and misses some. Found here are tens of thousands of clones, 75% to 85% of them singletons; the top ten hold under 6.5%. The source material was Siglec-9- CD8+ T cells sorted from blood. The receptors come from a human donor in good health. Both conserved end residues are part of each CDR3. D genes are given only for firm matches. The size field is filled for only some rows; it gives once, few, many or a size class.

abundance	v_gene	d_gene	j_gene	CDR3nt	CDR3aa
-	TRBV27	-	TRBJ1-5	TGTGCCAGCGGACAATATAGCAATCAGCCCCAGCATTTT	CASGQYSNQPQHF
-	TRBV27	-	TRBJ2-1	TGTGCCAGCAGTTTACTCCCCTACCTTGGGTTGACCCATGAGCAGTTCTTC	CASSLLPYLGLTHEQFF
-	TRBV27	-	TRBJ2-1	TGTGCCAGCAGTTTAACGGGGTACAAGGTAGATGAGCAGTTCTTC	CASSLTGYKVDEQFF
once	TRBV11-1	-	TRBJ1-1	TGTGCCAGCAGTCCCTCGTCGGGCCCTAACACTGAAGCTTTCTTT	CASSPSSGPNTEAFF
-	TRBV6-1	TRBD1	TRBJ1-1	TGTGCCAGCAGATCGGACAGGGAGGCGGCTTTCTTT	CASRSDREAAFF
-	TRBV27	-	TRBJ1-1	TGTGCCAGCAGTTTGGGCAGGGGATCTGAAGCTTTCTTT	CASSLGRGSEAFF
-	TRBV19	TRBD1	TRBJ1-1	TGTGCCAGTAGTATCGAGGGGACAGGAAATTTTGAAGCTTTCTTT	CASSIEGTGNFEAFF
medium-sized	TRBV7-9	-	TRBJ1-1	TGTGCCAGCAGCACCGCGGGGGGCTATGCTTTCTTT	CASSTAGGYAFF
-	TRBV27	-	TRBJ2-1	TGTGCCAGCAGTTTAGCGGCACACCTATCATACAATGAGCAGTTCTTC	CASSLAAHLSYNEQFF
-	TRBV5-1	-	TRBJ1-2	TGCGCCAGCAGCTTGGGACAGGTACAAGGCTACACCTTC	CASSLGQVQGYTF
-	TRBV27	TRBD1	TRBJ1-5	TGTGCCAGCAGACTACAGGGGGACTACCAGCCCCAGCATTTT	CASRLQGDYQPQHF
-	TRBV7-9	-	TRBJ1-1	TGTGCCAGCAGCCGCAGGGAGGACACTGAAGCTTTCTTT	CASSRREDTEAFF
few	TRBV5-4	-	TRBJ1-1	TGTGCCAGCAGCTTGGACAGGTCCCCTGAAGCTTTCTTT	CASSLDRSPEAFF
-	TRBV6-1	-	TRBJ1-5	TGTGCCAGCAGGTTAGTCAGGGCTTCTAATCAGCCCCAGCATTTT	CASRLVRASNQPQHF
-	TRBV27	-	TRBJ2-7	TGTGCCAGCAGTTTACGTTCCAGGACGTCCTACGAGCAGTACTTC	CASSLRSRTSYEQYF
few	TRBV27	-	TRBJ1-2	TGTGCCAGCAGTTTAGGGGCGCACCCCGGGAACTATGGCTACACCTTC	CASSLGAHPGNYGYTF
-	TRBV30	TRBD2	TRBJ2-1	TGTGCCTGGAGGGAGCGGGAGATCAAAAATGAGCAGTTCTTC	CAWREREIKNEQFF
-	TRBV6-1	-	TRBJ1-4	TGTGCCAGCAGTGTTGACGGTGCAACTAATGAAAAACTGTTTTTT	CASSVDGATNEKLFF
once	TRBV6-4	-	TRBJ2-7	TGTGCCAGCAGTGACTTGTGGGCAGTCTTAGCCTCCTACGAGCAGTACTTC	CASSDLWAVLASYEQYF
few	TRBV4-1	-	TRBJ1-1	TGCGCCAGCAGCCAAATGGAGGGGACGAACACTGAAGCTTTCTTT	CASSQMEGTNTEAFF
-	TRBV27	TRBD2	TRBJ2-3	TGTGCCAGCAGTCTCTCACTAGCGGGGCCTGGCGCAGATACGCAGTATTTT	CASSLSLAGPGADTQYF
-	TRBV23-1	-	TRBJ1-3	TGCGCCAGCAGTCCCTCTTTGGGTAGGGGTTTCTCTGGAAACACCATATATTTT	CASSPSLGRGFSGNTIYF
-	TRBV11-2	TRBD1	TRBJ2-1	TGTGCCAGCAGCTTGGGGGACAGGGGGTTCGATGAGCAGTTCTTC	CASSLGDRGFDEQFF
-	TRBV4-2	TRBD1	TRBJ1-1	TGTGCCAGCAGCCACCGAGTAAGGGGGCGCATCACTGAAGCTTTCTTT	CASSHRVRGRITEAFF
few	TRBV6-5	-	TRBJ1-2	TGTGCCAGCACCCCGGGACCCGAGGCATATGGCTACACCTTC	CASTPGPEAYGYTF
-	TRBV6-1	TRBD1	TRBJ2-7	TGTGCCAGCGGGGGGGGGACAGGGATCTCCTACGAGCAGTACTTC	CASGGGTGISYEQYF
few	TRBV30	-	TRBJ1-5	TGTGCCTGGGCAGGGGACATGGGCAATCAGCCCCAGCATTTT	CAWAGDMGNQPQHF
-	TRBV6-5	TRBD2	TRBJ2-1	TGTGCCAGCAGTTACCCGACTAGCGGGGAGAAGAATGAGCAGTTCTTC	CASSYPTSGEKNEQFF
-	TRBV7-9	-	TRBJ1-6	TGTGCCAGCAGCTCCGGGACATTGGGCAATTCACCCCTCCACTTT	CASSSGTLGNSPLHF
-	TRBV18	-	TRBJ1-2	TGTGCCAGCTCACCAGTCAACAGCGACCCCTTTTATGGCTACACCTTC	CASSPVNSDPFYGYTF
-	TRBV28	-	TRBJ2-5	TGTGCCAGCAGTTTTTCGCTCGGGGAGACCCAGTACTTC	CASSFSLGETQYF
once	TRBV6-4	-	TRBJ1-1	TGTGCCAGCAGTGATGGACCGGGGAACACTGAAGCTTTCTTT	CASSDGPGNTEAFF
-	TRBV27	-	TRBJ2-1	TGTGCCAGCAGTCACTCCAATGAGCAGTTCTTC	CASSHSNEQFF
once	TRBV19	-	TRBJ2-7	TGTGCCAGTAGTCCCTCCCGCTACTACGAGCAGTACTTC	CASSPSRYYEQYF
-	TRBV19	-	TRBJ2-1	TGTGCCAGTAGTCCCGCCAGGAGCTCCTACAATGAGCAGTTCTTC	CASSPARSSYNEQFF
few	TRBV5-4	TRBD1	TRBJ1-4	TGTGCCAGCAGCTTGCGGGGACAGGGGGATGAAAAACTGTTTTTT	CASSLRGQGDEKLFF
-	TRBV7-6	-	TRBJ1-1	TGTGCCAGCAGCTTGGTTGCGGGCGAAGCTTTCTTT	CASSLVAGEAFF
large	TRBV27	TRBD1	TRBJ1-6	TGTGCCAGCAGTCCCGCGTCTGGGACAGTGAATTCACCCCTCCACTTT	CASSPASGTVNSPLHF
-	TRBV6-1	TRBD1	TRBJ2-5	TGTGCCAGCAGTGGAGGAGGGCCAGGCAGGGGGCGTGAGACCCAGTACTTC	CASSGGGPGRGRETQYF
-	TRBV30	-	TRBJ2-2	TGTGCCTGGGGGAGTAACGCCGGGGAGCTGTTTTTT	CAWGSNAGELFF
-	TRBV27	-	TRBJ2-1	TGTGCCAGCAGTTTTCGGAGTCCAGGGCAAGGCTACAATGAGCAGTTCTTC	CASSFRSPGQGYNEQFF
-	TRBV27	-	TRBJ2-1	TGTGCCAGCAGTTTTAGGCTGGGTTCCCCCTACAATGAGCAGTTCTTC	CASSFRLGSPYNEQFF
-	TRBV25-1	-	TRBJ2-2	TGTGCCAGCAGTGAAGGACAGAGGACCGGGGAGCTGTTTTTT	CASSEGQRTGELFF
-	TRBV27	TRBD1	TRBJ2-1	TGTGCCAGCACCCCTTTCTTACAGGGGACTGAGCAGTTCTTC	CASTPFLQGTEQFF
-	TRBV7-9	-	TRBJ2-3	TGTGCCAGCAGCTTAGTGGCCTCATGGGATACGCAGTATTTT	CASSLVASWDTQYF
few	TRBV27	-	TRBJ1-6	TGTGCCAGCAGTTTTACGGGAGGAGTAGATTCACCCCTCCACTTT	CASSFTGGVDSPLHF
-	TRBV7-8	TRBD2	TRBJ2-5	TGTGCCAGCAGCCCAGACGGTTGGGCGGGAGGGCCCCAAGAGACCCAGTACTTC	CASSPDGWAGGPQETQYF
few	TRBV7-4	-	TRBJ1-5	TGTGCCAGCAGCTTATCGTCAGGGTCGAGCAATCAGCCCCAGCATTTT	CASSLSSGSSNQPQHF
-	TRBV4-1	TRBD2	TRBJ2-4	TGCGCCAGCAGCCAAGGAAGGCTAGCGGGAGCCAAAAACATTCAGTACTTC	CASSQGRLAGAKNIQYF
-	TRBV30	-	TRBJ2-3	TGTGCCTGGAGTGTTGAAGGGGCCCCAGATACGCAGTATTTT	CAWSVEGAPDTQYF
few	TRBV9	-	TRBJ1-5	TGTGCCAGCAGCGGGGCAGGAAATCAGCCCCAGCATTTT	CASSGAGNQPQHF
-	TRBV7-9	-	TRBJ1-1	TGTGCCAGCACCCCCCCACCCCCCCAGGGGAGAAGGTACGAAGCTTTCTTT	CASTPPPPQGRRYEAFF
-	TRBV7-6	-	TRBJ1-2	TGTGCCAGCGCCCAATCCGGGACGCCCTCGGGCGGCTACACCTTC	CASAQSGTPSGGYTF